A selection of T cell receptor beta chains follows, all from one sample in a study of early T cells in non-severe SARS-CoV-2 infection. MiXCR, applied by TCRdb to the 5' RACE reads, yields one record per CDR3 protein. The data hold 55,000 to 85,000 distinct CDR3 sequences, with over 8% observed a single time. This sample comprised whole blood, obtained at baseline. The receptors derive from an adult who was a healthcare worker with PCR-confirmed SARS-CoV-2 infection or an uninfected control (not recorded which). Each CDR3 is given with its conserved first and last residue. D genes are given only for firm matches. The size of a clone is reported for some rows only, either as once, few or many, or as a class for expanded clones.

>many|.|TRBV7-9|TRBJ2-1
TGTGCCAGCAGCTCGCCAGGAGGGATGTACAATGAGCAGTTCTTC
CASSSPGGMYNEQFF
>.|.|TRBV5-4|TRBJ2-2
TGTGCCAGCAGCTTGCGAAGGGTCGCGAACACCGGGGAGCTGTTTTTT
CASSLRRVANTGELFF
>.|TRBD2|TRBV29-1|TRBJ2-1
TGCAGCGTTCAACCGGGACTAGCGGGAAAGGAGCAGTTCTTC
CSVQPGLAGKEQFF
>.|.|TRBV2|TRBJ2-4
TGTGCCAGCAGTGAAAAGTTTCAGCCAACGACGCCCAAAAACATTCAGTACTTC
CASSEKFQPTTPKNIQYF
>many|TRBD2|TRBV4-2|TRBJ2-7
TGTGCCAGCAGCCTCGGGACTAGCGGGGAACCTACTTCCGAGCAGTACTTC
CASSLGTSGEPTSEQYF
>few|.|TRBV6-5|TRBJ2-7
TGTGCCAGCAGTTACTCCGGCGGTCTCTACGAGCAGTACTTC
CASSYSGGLYEQYF
>.|.|TRBV9|TRBJ2-2
TGTGCCAGCAGCTCCACGGCCGGGAGTTGGTCCACCGGGGAGCTGTTTTTT
CASSSTAGSWSTGELFF
>few|TRBD2|TRBV7-2|TRBJ2-1
TGTGCCAGCAGCCCGGGACTAGCGGGGATAAATGAGCAGTTCTTC
CASSPGLAGINEQFF
>many|.|TRBV9|TRBJ2-1
TGTGCCAGCACCACCCCCGGTGGGCGGGACTCGACCCAGTTCTTC
CASTTPGGRDSTQFF
>few|.|TRBV28|TRBJ1-1
TGTGCCAGCAGAAAACAGGGTGGGAACACTGAAGCTTTCTTT
CASRKQGGNTEAFF
>many|.|TRBV5-6|TRBJ1-1
TGTGCCAGCAACTGGGGGGGAATGAACACTGAAGCTTTCTTT
CASNWGGMNTEAFF
>.|.|TRBV20-1|TRBJ2-5
TGCAGTGCTATTAGCGGCCAAGAGACCCAGTACTTC
CSAISGQETQYF
>few|.|TRBV7-9|TRBJ1-2
TGTGCCAGCAGCTTAGATATCCGGATGGGTAGCTACACCTTC
CASSLDIRMGSYTF
>many|.|TRBV12-3/TRBV12-4|TRBJ1-4
TGTGCCAGCAGTCCTGACAGTGAAAAACTGTTTTTT
CASSPDSEKLFF
>many|TRBD1|TRBV2|TRBJ1-5
TGTGCCAGCAGTGCAGGGACAGCTTATCAGCCCCAGCATTTT
CASSAGTAYQPQHF
>many|.|TRBV7-8|TRBJ2-3
TGTGCCAGCAGCTTCGTACGGGCCTTGATAGCACTTGATACGCAGTATTTT
CASSFVRALIALDTQYF
>many|TRBD1|TRBV28|TRBJ2-1
TGTGCCAGCATCAGGGGGTCAGGGGGCGATGAGCAGTTCTTC
CASIRGSGGDEQFF
>many|.|TRBV29-1|TRBJ2-3
TGCAGCGTCATACTAGCTTCCACAGATACGCAGTATTTT
CSVILASTDTQYF
>many|.|TRBV7-2|TRBJ1-2
TGTGCCAGCAGCTCCCCCTCACAGGGTTACGTCTATAGCGGCTACACCTTC
CASSSPSQGYVYSGYTF
>.|.|TRBV5-1|TRBJ2-2
TGCGCCAGCAGCCCGGGCCGCGGCACCGGGGAGCTGTTTTTT
CASSPGRGTGELFF
>.|.|TRBV6-5|TRBJ2-2
TGTGCCAGCAGCCTAACGGGACAATCTACCGGGGAGCTGTTTTTT
CASSLTGQSTGELFF
>few|TRBD1|TRBV9|TRBJ1-4
TGTGCCAGCAGCGATGGACAGGGAGCTAATGAAAAACTGTTTTTT
CASSDGQGANEKLFF
>few|.|TRBV2|TRBJ1-1
TGTGCCAGCCGGGGCACGGGGAACACTGAAGCTTTCTTT
CASRGTGNTEAFF
>.|.|TRBV12-3/TRBV12-4|TRBJ2-6
TGTGCCAGCAGCCCAACAGGGTCCGGGGTCAACGTCCTGACTTTC
CASSPTGSGVNVLTF
>few|.|TRBV29-1|TRBJ1-2
TGCAGCGTTGAGTACGGGGCCGGCTACACCTTC
CSVEYGAGYTF
>few|.|TRBV7-8|TRBJ2-3
TGTGCCAGCAGGGATAGCGGAATTAGCACAGATACGCAGTATTTT
CASRDSGISTDTQYF
>few|.|TRBV12-3/TRBV12-4|TRBJ1-1
TGTGCCAGCAGTTTAGATCGCCGGGAGGCTTTCTTT
CASSLDRREAFF
>few|TRBD2|TRBV5-1|TRBJ2-1
TGCGCCAGCAGCTTGTTTTTGGGACTACCCGGGGGAAATGAGCAGTTCTTC
CASSLFLGLPGGNEQFF
>.|.|TRBV28|TRBJ1-4
TGTGCCAGCACCCAAGGGGTGGGGAAGGAAAAACTGTTTTTT
CASTQGVGKEKLFF
>many|.|TRBV6-2/TRBV6-3|TRBJ2-1
TGTGCCAGCAGTTACAACAGGCTGCATGAGCAGTTCTTC
CASSYNRLHEQFF
>.|TRBD2|TRBV12-3/TRBV12-4|TRBJ2-1
TGTGCCAGCAGTCGGGCTAGCGGGAGGTACAATGAGCAGTTCTTC
CASSRASGRYNEQFF
>.|.|TRBV4-3|TRBJ2-2
TGCGCCAGCAGCCAAAGGACAGAGGGGACCGGGGAGCTGTTTTTT
CASSQRTEGTGELFF
>many|TRBD1|TRBV6-2/TRBV6-3|TRBJ2-1
TGTGCCAGCAGTTACCCTGGGACAGCCAATGAGCAGTTCTTC
CASSYPGTANEQFF
>many|.|TRBV7-8|TRBJ1-6
TGTGCCAGCAGCATCGGGACGGGGAATTCACCCCTCCACTTT
CASSIGTGNSPLHF